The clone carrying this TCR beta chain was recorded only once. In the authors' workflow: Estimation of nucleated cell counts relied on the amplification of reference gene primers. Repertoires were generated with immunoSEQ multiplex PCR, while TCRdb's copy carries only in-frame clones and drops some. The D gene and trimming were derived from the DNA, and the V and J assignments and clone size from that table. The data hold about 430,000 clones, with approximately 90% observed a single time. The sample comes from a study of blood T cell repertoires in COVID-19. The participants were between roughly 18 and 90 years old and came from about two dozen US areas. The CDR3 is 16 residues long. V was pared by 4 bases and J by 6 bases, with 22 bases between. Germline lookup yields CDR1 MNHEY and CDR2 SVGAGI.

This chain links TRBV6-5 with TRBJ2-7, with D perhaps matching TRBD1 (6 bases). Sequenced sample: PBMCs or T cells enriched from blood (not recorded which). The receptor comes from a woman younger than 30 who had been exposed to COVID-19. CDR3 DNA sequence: TGTGCCAGCAGTTTCCCTACAGGGCTCGAGGTCCGCGAGCAGTACTTC. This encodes CASSFPTGLEVREQYF.